This record concerns one TCR beta chain sequence. Its antigen remains unknown. This sample was taken from a study of cytomegalovirus exposure and HLA in healthy donors. The CDR3 loop spans 15 amino acids. V lost 3 bases, J lost 4 bases, and 13 bases lay in between. Germline V gene sequence: CDR1 SEHNR, CDR2 FQNEAQ (reference sequence). Use of 60 Vbeta and 13 Jbeta primers characterized the PCR. The table came from immunoSEQ multiplex PCR; TCRdb's copy has only in-frame clones and leaves some out. The sample yields tens of thousands of clones, around 76% seen once. Study-wide points: When the data were analyzed later, several of the most significant clusters appeared to be linked to common viral pathogens. In a later analysis, TCR beta V- and J-gene trimming was associated with a missense DCLRE1C variant. The sole available immune exposure information was CMV serostatus. Cytomegalovirus association was assigned to 170 or so TCR beta chains.

Material: PBMCs. The chain is built from TRBV7-9 and TRBJ2-1, with D possibly TRBD1 on 6 matching bases. The clonotype was recovered from a woman aged 25 to 39 in good health and CMV-seropositive. CDR3 nucleotide sequence: TGTGCCAGCAGCTTGAGGACAGCGAATTACAATGAGCAGTTCTTC. Encoded protein: CASSLRTANYNEQFF.